The 14 T cell receptor beta chains reported below all come from one sample, sequenced in a study of OX40 agonist ivuxolimab in advanced cancers. The assay was immunoSEQ multiplex PCR, and TCRdb's table has in-frame clones only and misses some. The sample lists some 50,000 clones; around nine tenths were seen once. The specimen was CD4+ or CD8+ T cells sorted from blood, collected in a trial of the OX40 agonist ivuxolimab. The origin of the receptors is an adult with an advanced solid tumor such as melanoma, head and neck, liver or kidney cancer.

The chain couples TRBV6-5 to TRBJ1-1, with 8 positions matching TRBD1. The J segment lost 5 bases and the V segment lost 5 bases, leaving 4 bases of the junction unmatched. Germline CDR1 and CDR2: MNHEY and SVGAGI. The length of the CDR3 is 13 residues. CDR3 in amino acids: CASSRQGWTEAFF. CDR3 DNA: TGTGCCAGCAGTCGACAGGGGTGGACTGAAGCTTTCTTT.

The chain links TRBV2 to TRBJ2-7; possibly TRBD2 for D (6 bases). Trimming left V 8 bases short and J 7 bases short, with 12 bases between. This CDR3 spans 11 amino acids. Germline V gene lookup returns CDR1 SNHLY and CDR2 FYNNEI. The CDR3: CASGGRPEQYF. CDR3 coding DNA: TGTGCCAGCGGAGGGAGACCGGAGCAGTACTTC. Looking up the rest from reference TRBV2 and TRBJ2-7 gives the full variable domain: EPEVTQTPSHQVTQMGQEVILRCVPISNHLYFYWYRQILGQKVEFLVSFYNNEISEKSEIFDDQFSVERPDGSNFTLKIRSTKLEDSAMYFCASGGRPEQYFGPGTRLTVT.

The chain joins TRBV13 to TRBJ1-2; no clear D. The germline V and J ends were trimmed by 0 bases and 4 bases, with 9 bases remaining between them. Germline V gives CDR1 PRHDT, CDR2 FYEKMQ (reference sequence). This CDR3 is 14 amino acids long. CDR3 DNA: TGTGCCAGCAGCTTAGGCAAGGGTGTCTATGGCTACACCTTC. Translation: CASSLGKGVYGYTF.

The chain's CDR3 is CASISGEQFF. CDR3 in DNA: TGTGCCAGCATCTCTGGTGAGCAGTTCTTC. This chain joins TRBV2 and TRBJ2-1; D gene ambiguous. Germline V gives CDR1 SNHLY, CDR2 FYNNEI. Trimming left V 7 bases short and J 9 bases short, with 7 bases between. This CDR3 region has 10 residues.

The V and J genes are TRBV19 and TRBJ2-7; D gene ambiguous. The CDR3 contains 13 residues. Germline values: CDR1 LNHDA, CDR2 SQIVND (reference sequence). Deletions cut 3 bases from V and 1 base from J, with 7 bases between. The CDR3 protein is CASSMSPSYEQYF. DNA for the CDR3: TGTGCCAGTAGTATGAGTCCTTCCTACGAGCAGTACTTC.

The rearrangement uses TRBV5-4 and TRBJ2-7; D remains ambiguous. There are 12 residues in the CDR3. Per the germline V gene, CDR1 is SGHNT and CDR2 is YYREEE (reference sequence). V lost 1 base to trimming and J lost 6 bases, with 8 bases between them. In DNA form, the CDR3 reads TGTGCCAGCAGCTTGACACCGTCCGAGCAGTACTTC. Encoded protein: CASSLTPSEQYF.

The chain recombines TRBV6-5 with TRBJ1-1, with D unclear. Germline CDR1 is MNHEY and CDR2 is SVGAGI. This CDR3 is built from 12 residues. V lost 2 bases to trimming and J lost 5 bases, with 6 bases between them. CDR3 sequence reads: CASSYSRTEAFF. CDR3 coding DNA: TGTGCCAGCAGTTACAGCAGGACTGAAGCTTTCTTT.

The chain links TRBV6-5 to TRBJ2-7, with TRBD1 as a possible D gene (5 bases). The CDR3 runs to 15 residues. The germline CDR1 and CDR2 sequences are MNHEY and SVGAGI. V was cut by 6 bases and J by 5 bases, with 20 bases left in between. The CDR3 reads CASSLGRRITHEQYF. The CDR3 nucleotides are TGTGCCAGCAGCCTGGGGCGGCGGATAACCCACGAGCAGTACTTC.

CDR3 sequence (DNA): TGTGCCAGCAGCGTAGGAGTGGGAGTAACTGAAGCTTTCTTT. Its protein is CASSVGVGVTEAFF. The chain joins TRBV9 to TRBJ1-1; no reliable D call. V was trimmed by 0 bases and J by 5 bases, leaving 11 bases between them. CDR1 is SGDLS, CDR2 YYNGEE, per germline. The CDR3 is made up of 14 amino acids. The whole variable domain, remainder taken from reference TRBV9 and TRBJ1-1, is DSGVTQTPKHLITATGQRVTLRCSPRSGDLSVYWYQQSLDQGLQFLIQYYNGEERAKGNILERFSAQQFPDLHSELNLSSLELGDSALYFCASSVGVGVTEAFFGQGTRLTVV.

V and J are TRBV7-3 and TRBJ2-1; D may correspond to TRBD1 or TRBD2 (5 bases each). V lost 5 bases to trimming and J lost 8 bases, with 22 bases between them. The CDR3 is 16 amino acids. Germline V CDR1 and CDR2: SGHTA, FQGTGA. The CDR3 protein is CASSRAGTSAYDEQFF. In DNA form, the CDR3 reads TGTGCCAGCAGCCGCGCCGGGACCAGCGCTTATGATGAGCAGTTCTTC.

The chain has TRBV7-6 and TRBJ2-2, with TRBD2 matching over 7 bases. The CDR3 loop spans 13 amino acids. Germline values: CDR1 SGHVS, CDR2 FNYEAQ. J gave up 6 bases and V 4 bases, and 2 bases lay outside the gene matches. The CDR3 DNA follows: TGTGCCAGCAGCTGGGGGGGTTCCGGGGAGCTGTTTTTT. Residues: CASSWGGSGELFF.

The chain carries TRBV29-1 and TRBJ2-5; 9 positions agree with TRBD1. Unmatched junction bases numbered 5, after V lost 1 base and J lost 2 bases. The V gene's germline CDR1 is SQVTM and CDR2 ANQGSEA. The CDR3 is 15 residues long. CDR3 loop: CSVEAPDRGQETQYF. The CDR3 nucleotides read TGCAGCGTTGAAGCCCCGGACAGGGGACAAGAGACCCAGTACTTC.

V and J are TRBV4-2 and TRBJ1-5; perhaps TRBD1 as D (6 bases). The CDR3 covers 14 residues. Trimming removed 0 bases from V and 7 bases from J, with 10 bases in between. Looked up from germline, CDR1 is LGHNA and CDR2 is YNFKEQ. The chain's CDR3 is CASSQDGGPQPQHF. DNA for the CDR3: TGTGCCAGCAGCCAAGACGGGGGGCCCCAGCCCCAGCATTTT.

This chain joins TRBV5-5 and TRBJ2-1; perhaps TRBD1 as D (5 bases). Germline values: CDR1 SGHKS, CDR2 YYEKEE (reference sequence). The V end lost 4 bases, the J end lost 6 bases, and 8 bases lay between the germline ends. The CDR3 covers 12 residues. The CDR3 loop is CASSLQANEQFF. As DNA, the CDR3 is TGTGCCAGCAGCCTACAGGCCAATGAGCAGTTCTTC.